These T cell receptor beta chains were read from a single sample in a study of PD-L1 blockade in urothelial cancer. Generated by immunoSEQ multiplex PCR, the TCRdb table keeps only in-frame clones and is missing some. The sample gives roughly 40,000 clones, 70% to 90% of which show up once; around a quarter is in the top ten. The specimen was PBMCs, collected around atezolizumab (anti-PD-L1) treatment. Every receptor here comes from a donor older than 35 with urothelial cancer. CDR3s leave out the opening cysteine and the closing phenylalanine or tryptophan.

CDR3 length: 12
V gene: TRBV18
CDR3 protein: ASSPWQNNEKLF

CDR3 length: 12
V gene: TRBV6-5
CDR3 protein: ASRGLAGTDTQY

CDR3 length: 12
V gene: TRBV7-7
CDR3 protein: ASSPGSGGNEQF

CDR3 length: 12
V gene: TRBV28
CDR3 protein: ASSPGGQGKKLF

CDR3 length: 13
V gene: TRBV25-1
CDR3 protein: ASSPSNRGTYEQY

CDR3 length: 13
V gene: TRBV5-6
CDR3 protein: ASSLEILASGEQY

CDR3 length: 14
V gene: TRBV11-2
CDR3 protein: ASSYPGGARTDTQY

CDR3 length: 12
V gene: TRBV9
CDR3 protein: ASTRGQSYETQY

CDR3 length: 11
V gene: TRBV29-1
CDR3 protein: SVKPTGQETQY

CDR3 length: 12
V gene: TRBV29-1
CDR3 protein: SARTGTGANVLT

CDR3 length: 11
V gene: TRBV14
CDR3 protein: ASSPARRNEQF

CDR3 length: 11
V gene: TRBV6-5
CDR3 protein: ASKSPQGYEQY

CDR3 length: 11
V gene: TRBV6-1
CDR3 protein: ASSLLAGDTQY

CDR3 length: 13
V gene: TRBV11-3
CDR3 protein: ASSLVGGGNTEAF

CDR3 length: 12
V gene: TRBV9
CDR3 protein: ASSVDGSLETQY

CDR3 length: 11
V gene: TRBV2
CDR3 protein: ASSGGGGYEQY

CDR3 length: 14
V gene: TRBV4-1
CDR3 protein: ASSLRQGARTDTQY

CDR3 length: 13
V gene: TRBV19
CDR3 protein: ASSKGTTNTGELF

CDR3 length: 12
V gene: TRBV11-3
CDR3 protein: ASSRLAVYNEQF

CDR3 length: 14
V gene: TRBV5-6
CDR3 protein: ASSLGRVEFNYGYT

CDR3 length: 14
V gene: TRBV7-9
CDR3 protein: ASSLAEIAPPRKQF

CDR3 length: 12
V gene: TRBV28
CDR3 protein: ASSSGQAQHEQY

CDR3 length: 11
V gene: TRBV10-3
CDR3 protein: AIPPGSGNTIY

CDR3 length: 9
V gene: TRBV20-1
CDR3 protein: SARGTYGYT

CDR3 length: 12
V gene: TRBV19
CDR3 protein: ASSRDRAFTEQY

CDR3 length: 15
V gene: TRBV18
CDR3 protein: ASSPPGGRGGTDTQY

CDR3 length: 13
V gene: TRBV5-4
CDR3 protein: ASSAGTGAGETQY

CDR3 length: 12
V gene: TRBV2
CDR3 protein: ASSPSFGNQPQH

CDR3 length: 14
V gene: TRBV14
CDR3 protein: ASSQVGRPSDYGYT

CDR3 length: 13
V gene: TRBV27
CDR3 protein: ASGRLAATTDTQY

CDR3 length: 10
V gene: TRBV7-2
CDR3 protein: ASSPRQEGYT

CDR3 length: 12
V gene: TRBV7-2
CDR3 protein: ASSPQTSTDTQY